One sample yielded the 21 T cell receptor beta chains listed below, sequenced in a study of CD4 T cells in relation to SARS-CoV-2 and coronaviruses. Data came from immunoSEQ multiplex PCR; TCRdb stores just in-frame clones and leaves some out. There are about 34,000 clones in the sample; roughly 82% occur only once, and almost 3.5% lies in the top ten. Their cognate antigens are unknown. Sequenced sample: memory CD4+ T cells from PBMCs, cultured in vitro. Receptors originate from an adult with COVID-19.

V is TRBV19 and J is TRBJ2-1; TRBD1 might be the D (6 bases). Looked up from germline, CDR1 is LNHDA and CDR2 is SQIVND (reference sequence). The CDR3 is made up of 15 amino acids. Deletions cut 1 base from V and 7 bases from J, with 14 bases between. CDR3 sequence reads: CASSIGKGEVNEQFF. CDR3 sequence (DNA): TGTGCCAGTAGTATAGGGAAGGGGGAAGTAAATGAGCAGTTCTTC.

The chain combines TRBV5-5 with TRBJ2-3, with D perhaps TRBD2 (5 bases). V was cut by 2 bases and J by 3 bases, with 10 bases left in between. The CDR3 is made up of 14 amino acids. Germline lookup yields CDR1 SGHKS and CDR2 YYEKEE (reference sequence). Written as DNA, the CDR3 is TGTGCCAGCAGCTTTGACTATAGAACAGATACGCAGTATTTT. It specifies CASSFDYRTDTQYF.

V and J are TRBV9 and TRBJ1-5, with D possibly matching TRBD1 (5 bases). CDR3 length equals 15 residues. Germline V CDR1 and CDR2: SGDLS, YYNGEE. Trimming took off 1 base at V and 0 bases at J, with 8 bases between the two ends. DNA for the CDR3: TGTGCCAGCAGCGTATTGGGGGATAGCAATCAGCCCCAGCATTTT. Protein sequence: CASSVLGDSNQPQHF.

The rearrangement links TRBV5-6 to TRBJ1-2; D not certain. This CDR3 comprises 15 residues. The ends were cut back, 1 base at V and 1 base at J, with 11 bases in the middle. The germline gives CDR1 SGHDT, CDR2 YYEEEE. CDR3: CASSLRQYRNYGYTF. As DNA, the CDR3 is TGTGCCAGCAGCTTGCGTCAATATCGTAACTATGGCTACACCTTC.

The chain couples TRBV7-3 to TRBJ2-3; tentative D call: TRBD2 (6 bases). Germline V gives CDR1 SGHTA, CDR2 FQGTGA. The V end was cut by 1 base, the J end by 3 bases, with 11 bases between. This CDR3 is built from 15 residues. The CDR3 region has the DNA TGTGCCAGCAGCTTAAGGGGACTGATAACAGATACGCAGTATTTT. Translating gives CASSLRGLITDTQYF.

In DNA, the CDR3 is TGTGCCAGCAGCTTACAGGAGGACACTGAAGCTTTCTTT. Its protein is CASSLQEDTEAFF. The V gene is TRBV7-3, the J gene TRBJ1-1, with D hard to call. The CDR3 has 13 residues. Per the germline V gene, CDR1 is SGHTA and CDR2 is FQGTGA. V lost 2 bases and J lost 3, with 7 bases in between.

V usage is TRBV7-3 and J usage is TRBJ1-1; a possible D gene is TRBD1 (5 bases). The CDR3 is 13 residues long. V was clipped by 3 bases and J by 5 bases, with 10 bases between them. Germline CDR1 and CDR2: SGHTA and FQGTGA. The CDR3 loop is CASSFSGWTEAFF. The CDR3 DNA reads as TGTGCCAGCAGCTTCTCAGGGTGGACTGAAGCTTTCTTT.

A few counts support this clone. The gene calls are TRBV21-1 and TRBJ1-5. TRBV21-1 is a pseudogene segment. CDR3 length: 12 amino acids. CDR3 in amino acids: CARQTRGEPQHF. As DNA, the CDR3 is TGTGCCAGGCAAACAAGGGGGGAGCCCCAGCATTTT.

The rearrangement links TRBV2 to TRBJ2-5; D gene ambiguous. The germline V gene encodes CDR1 SNHLY and CDR2 FYNNEI. Trimming pared 7 bases from V and 2 bases from J, leaving 14 bases between. The CDR3 consists of 14 residues. The CDR3 DNA is TGTGCCAGCAAAAGATACGAGGTACAAGAGACCCAGTACTTC. This translates into CASKRYEVQETQYF.

The rearrangement joins TRBV12-1 to TRBJ2-3; the table calls TRBD1, which could not be checked here. TRBV12-1 is flagged as a pseudogene. The CDR3 loop spans 15 amino acids. CDR3 region: CASSLNRVSKYTQYF. The CDR3 DNA reads as TGTGCCAGCAGCTTAAACAGGGTCTCGAAATATACGCAGTATTTT.

The chain combines TRBV19 with TRBJ1-3; 7 bases line up with TRBD1. The CDR3 consists of 14 residues. Trimming at V came to 7 bases and at J to 10 bases, leaving 13 bases not matched to a gene. The germline CDR1 and CDR2 sequences are LNHDA and SQIVND (reference sequence). This CDR3 is CASKLGGQEGTIYF. For the CDR3, the DNA is TGTGCCAGTAAATTGGGTGGACAGGAAGGAACCATATATTTT.

This clone was counted a single time. The CDR3 here is CASSEQVLLAGGDEQYF. The CDR3 DNA follows: TGTGCCAGCAGTGAACAGGTGCTACTAGCGGGAGGGGACGAGCAGTACTTC. This sequence joins TRBV25-1 and TRBJ2-7; 13 bases are a match to TRBD2. Germline V gene lookup returns CDR1 MGHDK and CDR2 SYGVNS. The CDR3 loop spans 17 amino acids. Trimming cost V 2 bases and J 5 bases; bases outside gene matches: 9.

The chain couples TRBV5-6 to TRBJ2-5, with D hard to call. Germline V gives CDR1 SGHDT, CDR2 YYEEEE. The ends were cut back, 3 bases at V and 5 bases at J, with 5 bases in the middle. This CDR3 contains 11 residues. The CDR3 spells CASSSRETQYF. The CDR3 DNA reads TGTGCCAGCAGCTCGAGGGAGACCCAGTACTTC. Filled out from reference TRBV5-6 and TRBJ2-5, the complete variable domain reads DAGVTQSPTHLIKTRGQQVTLRCSPKSGHDTVSWYQQALGQGPQFIFQYYEEEERQRGNFPDRFSGHQFPNYSSELNVNALLLGDSALYLCASSSRETQYFGPGTRLLVL.

The rearrangement joins TRBV27 to TRBJ2-6; D remains unclear. V lost 8 bases to trimming and J lost 2 bases, with 13 bases between them. There are 15 residues in the CDR3. Germline CDR1 reads MNHEY; CDR2 reads SMNVEV (reference sequence). The CDR3: CASPLGRTGANVLTF. DNA of the CDR3: TGTGCCAGCCCTCTTGGAAGGACTGGGGCCAACGTCCTGACTTTC.

The V and J genes are TRBV3-1 (or the pseudogene TRBV3-2) and TRBJ1-6; possibly TRBD1 for D (5 bases). The CDR3 totals 14 residues. Trimming removed 1 base at V and 9 bases at J, with 10 bases between. CDR1 and CDR2 from the germline V gene are LGHDT and YNNKEL (reference sequence). CDR3 bases: TGTGCCAGCAGCCAAGCAGGGCCCAGTTCACCCCTCCACTTT. It translates to CASSQAGPSSPLHF.

The V call is TRBV7-2, the J call TRBJ1-2; TRBD1 is a possible D gene (5 bases). The CDR3 extends over 14 amino acids. Trimming removed 1 base at V and 4 bases at J, with 10 bases between. Germline values: CDR1 SGHTA, CDR2 FQGNSA. This CDR3 reads CASSLEGRSYGYTF. CDR3 sequence (DNA): TGTGCCAGCAGCTTAGAGGGACGTAGCTATGGCTACACCTTC.

By its share, this clone is medium-sized. V usage is TRBV14 and J usage is TRBJ2-3, with TRBD1 matching 10 bases. CDR1 SGHDN and CDR2 FVKESK come from the germline V gene. The CDR3 loop spans 16 amino acids. The J segment lost 4 bases and the V segment lost 1 base, leaving 5 bases of the junction unmatched. The CDR3 DNA is TGTGCCAGCAGCCAAGCGGGACAGGGGAAGGCAGATACGCAGTATTTT. Translated: CASSQAGQGKADTQYF. Using reference TRBV14 and TRBJ2-3 for the parts outside the CDR3, the full variable domain is EAGVTQFPSHSVIEKGQTVTLRCDPISGHDNLYWYRRVMGKEIKFLLHFVKESKQDESGMPNNRFLAERTGGTYSTLKVQPAELEDSGVYFCASSQAGQGKADTQYFGPGTRLTVL.

CDR3 in DNA: TGCGCCAGCAGTTGGCGGCCAGCCAAAAACATTCAGTACTTC. It yields the protein CASSWRPAKNIQYF. The chain combines TRBV10-1 with TRBJ2-4; D ambiguous. The CDR3 totals 14 residues. V was trimmed by 5 bases and J by 0 bases, leaving 8 bases between them. Germline CDR1 is WNHNN and CDR2 is SYGVQD (reference sequence).

This chain connects TRBV6-5 to TRBJ2-2; 9 bases line up with TRBD1. The CDR3 totals 15 residues. With V trimmed by 6 bases and J by 3 bases, 5 bases remained unmatched. The germline V gene encodes CDR1 MNHEY and CDR2 SVGAGI. CDR3 region: CASSAGQGYTGELFF. Written as DNA, the CDR3 is TGTGCCAGCAGCGCGGGACAGGGATACACCGGGGAGCTGTTTTTT.

The chain has TRBV11-2 and TRBJ2-7, with 12 nucleotides matching TRBD2. The germline gives CDR1 SGHAT, CDR2 FQNNGV. This CDR3 is 15 amino acids long. The junction had 8 bases not matched to a gene; V was cut back by 5 bases and J by 6 bases. The CDR3 sequence is CASSLLTSGSVEQYF. The CDR3 DNA reads TGTGCCAGCAGCCTACTGACTAGCGGGAGTGTCGAGCAGTACTTC. The whole variable domain, remainder taken from reference TRBV11-2 and TRBJ2-7, is EAGVAQSPRYKIIEKRQSVAFWCNPISGHATLYWYQQILGQGPKLLIQFQNNGVVDDSQLPKDRFSAERLKGVDSTLKIQPAKLEDSAVYLCASSLLTSGSVEQYFGPGTRLTVT.

This clone has more than one count but fewer than ten. The chain combines TRBV11-1 with TRBJ2-3; D is possibly TRBD1 or TRBD2 (5 bases each). Germline CDR1 reads SGHAT; CDR2 reads FQDESV (reference sequence). With 3 bases removed from V and 2 bases from J, the gap between germline ends came to 15 bases. The CDR3 spans 16 residues. The CDR3 DNA reads as TGTGCCAGCAGCTTCGGGGCAGACACACACACAGATACGCAGTATTTT. Protein product: CASSFGADTHTDTQYF. Combining the CDR3 with reference TRBV11-1 and TRBJ2-3 gives the whole variable domain EAEVAQSPRYKITEKSQAVAFWCDPISGHATLYWYRQILGQGPELLVQFQDESVVDDSQLPKDRFSAERLKGVDSTLKIQPAELGDSAMYLCASSFGADTHTDTQYFGPGTRLTVL.